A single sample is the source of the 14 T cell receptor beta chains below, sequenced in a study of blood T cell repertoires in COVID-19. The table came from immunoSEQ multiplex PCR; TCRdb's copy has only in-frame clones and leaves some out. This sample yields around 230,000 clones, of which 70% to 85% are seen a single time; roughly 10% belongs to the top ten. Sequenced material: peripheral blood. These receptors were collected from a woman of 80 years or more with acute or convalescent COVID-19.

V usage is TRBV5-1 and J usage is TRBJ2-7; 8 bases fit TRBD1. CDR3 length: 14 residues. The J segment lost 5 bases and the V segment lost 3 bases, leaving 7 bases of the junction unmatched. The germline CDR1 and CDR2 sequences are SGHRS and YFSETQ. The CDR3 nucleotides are TGCGCCAGCAGCTCCCCCCGGACAGGGCACGAGCAGTACTTC. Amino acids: CASSSPRTGHEQYF.

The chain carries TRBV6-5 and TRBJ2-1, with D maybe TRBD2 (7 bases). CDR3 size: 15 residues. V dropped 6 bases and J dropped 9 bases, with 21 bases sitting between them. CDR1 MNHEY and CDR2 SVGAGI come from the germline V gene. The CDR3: CASRGRGAIIGEQFF. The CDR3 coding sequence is TGTGCCAGCAGGGGCCGGGGGGCGATTATTGGTGAGCAGTTCTTC.

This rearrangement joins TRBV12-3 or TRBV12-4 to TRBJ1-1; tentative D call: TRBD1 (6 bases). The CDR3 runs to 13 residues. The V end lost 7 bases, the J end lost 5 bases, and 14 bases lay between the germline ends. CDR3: CASNHREATEAFF. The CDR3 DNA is TGTGCCAGCAATCACAGGGAAGCGACTGAAGCTTTCTTT.

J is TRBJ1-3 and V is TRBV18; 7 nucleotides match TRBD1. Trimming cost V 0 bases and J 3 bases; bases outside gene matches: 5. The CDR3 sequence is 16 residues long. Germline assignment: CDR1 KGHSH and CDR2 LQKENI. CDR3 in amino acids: CASSPPQGGIGNTIYF. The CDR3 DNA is TGTGCCAGCTCACCACCCCAAGGGGGCATTGGAAACACCATATATTTT.

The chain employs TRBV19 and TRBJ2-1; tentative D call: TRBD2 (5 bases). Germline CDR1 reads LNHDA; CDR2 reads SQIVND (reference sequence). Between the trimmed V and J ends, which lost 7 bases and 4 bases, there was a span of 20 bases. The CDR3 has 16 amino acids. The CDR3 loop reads CASTAQGQRKYNEQFF. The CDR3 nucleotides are TGTGCCAGTACCGCACAAGGCCAGCGGAAGTACAATGAGCAGTTCTTC.

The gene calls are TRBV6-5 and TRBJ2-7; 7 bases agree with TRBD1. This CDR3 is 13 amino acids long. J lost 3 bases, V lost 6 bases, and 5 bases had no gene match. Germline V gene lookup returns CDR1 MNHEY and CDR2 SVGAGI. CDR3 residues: CASRTGFGYEQYF. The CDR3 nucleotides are TGTGCCAGCAGGACAGGGTTTGGCTACGAGCAGTACTTC.

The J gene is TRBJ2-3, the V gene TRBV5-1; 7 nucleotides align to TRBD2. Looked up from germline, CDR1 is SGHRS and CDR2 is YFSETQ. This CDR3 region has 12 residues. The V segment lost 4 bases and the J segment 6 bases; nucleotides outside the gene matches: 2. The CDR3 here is CASSAGVDTQYF. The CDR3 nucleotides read TGCGCCAGCAGCGCGGGGGTGGATACGCAGTATTTT.

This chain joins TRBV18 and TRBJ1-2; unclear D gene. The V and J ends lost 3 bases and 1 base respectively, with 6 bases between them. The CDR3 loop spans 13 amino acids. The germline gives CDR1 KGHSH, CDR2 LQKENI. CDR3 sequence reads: CASSPPVNYGYTF. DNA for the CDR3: TGTGCCAGCTCACCTCCGGTTAACTATGGCTACACCTTC.

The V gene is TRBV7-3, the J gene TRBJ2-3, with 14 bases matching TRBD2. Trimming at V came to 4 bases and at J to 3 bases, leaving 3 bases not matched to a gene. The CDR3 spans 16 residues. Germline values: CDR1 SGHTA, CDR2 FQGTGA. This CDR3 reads CASSSTSGGVTDTQYF. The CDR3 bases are TGTGCCAGCAGCTCGACTAGCGGGGGGGTTACAGATACGCAGTATTTT.

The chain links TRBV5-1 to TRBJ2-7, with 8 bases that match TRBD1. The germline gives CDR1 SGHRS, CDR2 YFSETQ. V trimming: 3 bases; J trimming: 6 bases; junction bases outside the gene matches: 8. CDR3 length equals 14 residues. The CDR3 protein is CASSSGQAGGEQYF. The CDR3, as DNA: TGCGCCAGCAGCTCGGGACAGGCCGGGGGCGAGCAGTACTTC.

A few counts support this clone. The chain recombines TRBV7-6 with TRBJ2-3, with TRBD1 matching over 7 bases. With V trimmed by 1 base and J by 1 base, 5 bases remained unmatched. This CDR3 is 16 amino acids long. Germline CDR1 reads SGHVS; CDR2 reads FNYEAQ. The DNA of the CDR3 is TGTGCCAGCAGCTTAGAAAGGGGGCTTGGCACAGATACGCAGTATTTT. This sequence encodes CASSLERGLGTDTQYF.

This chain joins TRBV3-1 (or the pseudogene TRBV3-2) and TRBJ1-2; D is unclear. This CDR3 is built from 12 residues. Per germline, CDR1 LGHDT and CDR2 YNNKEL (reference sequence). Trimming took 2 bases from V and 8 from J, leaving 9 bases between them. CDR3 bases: TGTGCCAGCAGCCAACGGGGATCGGGCTACACCTTC. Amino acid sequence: CASSQRGSGYTF.

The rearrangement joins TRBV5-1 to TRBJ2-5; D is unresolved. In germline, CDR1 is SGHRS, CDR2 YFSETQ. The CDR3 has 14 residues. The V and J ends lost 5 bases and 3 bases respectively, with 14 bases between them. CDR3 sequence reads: CASSYSIREETQYF. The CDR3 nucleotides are TGCGCCAGCAGTTACTCTATAAGAGAAGAGACCCAGTACTTC.

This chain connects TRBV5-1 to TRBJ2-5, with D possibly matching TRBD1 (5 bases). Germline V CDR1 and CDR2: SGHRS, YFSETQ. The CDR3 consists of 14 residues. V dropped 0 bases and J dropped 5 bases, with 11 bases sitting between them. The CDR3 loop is CASSLGQLGETQYF. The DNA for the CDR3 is TGCGCCAGCAGCTTGGGACAGCTAGGGGAGACCCAGTACTTC.